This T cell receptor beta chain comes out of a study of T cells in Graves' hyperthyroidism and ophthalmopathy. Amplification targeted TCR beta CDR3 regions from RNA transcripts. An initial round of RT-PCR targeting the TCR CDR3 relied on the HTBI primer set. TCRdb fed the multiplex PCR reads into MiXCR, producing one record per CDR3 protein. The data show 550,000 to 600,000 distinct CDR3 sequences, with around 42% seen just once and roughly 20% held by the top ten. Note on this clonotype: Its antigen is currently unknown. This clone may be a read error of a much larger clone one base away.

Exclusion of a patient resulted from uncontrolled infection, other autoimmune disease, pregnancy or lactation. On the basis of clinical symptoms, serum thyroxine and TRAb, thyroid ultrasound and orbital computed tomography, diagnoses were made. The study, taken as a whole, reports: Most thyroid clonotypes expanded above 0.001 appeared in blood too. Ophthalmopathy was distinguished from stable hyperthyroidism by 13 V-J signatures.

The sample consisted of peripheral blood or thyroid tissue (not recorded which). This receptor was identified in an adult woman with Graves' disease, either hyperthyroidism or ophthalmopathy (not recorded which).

The CDR3 bases are TGTGCCATCAGTGCTGCGGGCACCCAGCTGTTTTTT. This encodes CAISAAGTQLFF. The chain uses TRBV6-6 and TRBJ2-2, with a tentative D call TRBD2 (5 bases). Looked up from germline, CDR1 is MNHNY and CDR2 is SVGAGI (reference sequence). The CDR3 spans 12 residues.